Listed below are T cell receptor beta chains from one sample, sequenced in a study of CD8+ T cells in alopecia areata. Assay: immunoSEQ multiplex PCR; the TCRdb copy retains only in-frame clones and omits some. Of about 110,000 clones listed, around 53% are singletons. Specimen: CD8+ T cells sorted from blood, collected at week 24, from a patient treated with tofacitinib. These TCRs come from a human donor with alopecia areata. Each CDR3 is given with its conserved first and last residue. A D gene is named only where the DNA matches it firmly. Part of the rows lack a size; the others show once, few, many or a class for expanded clones.

D gene	clone size	J gene	V gene	CDR3 DNA	CDR3 protein
TRBD1	NA	TRBJ2-5	TRBV30	TGTGCCTGGAGTTGGGACAGGGGGGAGACCCAGTACTTC	CAWSWDRGETQYF
NA	NA	TRBJ2-4	TRBV9	TGTGCCAGCACCAAATCGGGACTAGCCAAAAACATTCAGTACTTC	CASTKSGLAKNIQYF
NA	few	TRBJ2-7	TRBV10-3	TGTGCCATCAGTGACCGCCCCGAGGGGCAGTACTTC	CAISDRPEGQYF
NA	few	TRBJ2-5	TRBV11-1	TGTGCCAGCAGCTCCAGGGGGGCAGAGACCCAGTACTTC	CASSSRGAETQYF
NA	NA	TRBJ2-3	TRBV2	TGTGCCAGCAGTGGAGCAGATACGCAGTATTTT	CASSGADTQYF
NA	NA	TRBJ2-1	TRBV4-1	TGCGCCAGCAGCCAAGATGAGGCGATGGAGCAGTTCTTC	CASSQDEAMEQFF
NA	NA	TRBJ2-3	TRBV27	TGTGCCAGCAGTTTCTCGGGTTGGACAGATACGCAGTATTTT	CASSFSGWTDTQYF
NA	NA	TRBJ1-1	TRBV9	TGTGCCAGCAGCGTATATGGGGCAGCGAACACTGAAGCTTTCTTT	CASSVYGAANTEAFF
NA	NA	TRBJ2-7	TRBV5-4	TGTGCCAGCGGAAAGGACTACGAGCAGTACTTC	CASGKDYEQYF
NA	NA	TRBJ1-1	TRBV30	TGTGCCTGGAGTGTAGGGACTGAAGCTTTCTTT	CAWSVGTEAFF
NA	NA	TRBJ1-2	TRBV7-9	TGTGCCAGCAGCTTAGGCCTAGACTATGGCTACACCTTC	CASSLGLDYGYTF
NA	NA	TRBJ2-7	TRBV25-1	TGTGCCAGCAGTCCCTCGGGGTCCTACGAGCAGTACTTC	CASSPSGSYEQYF
NA	NA	TRBJ2-7	TRBV19	TGTGCCAGTAGTATAGGGCTTAGGGCGCCCTACGAGCAGTACTTC	CASSIGLRAPYEQYF
TRBD2	NA	TRBJ2-1	TRBV29-1	TGCAGCGCAAAAATGAAGGGACTAGCGGGAGCTAAAAGCTCCTACAATGAGCAGTTCTTC	CSAKMKGLAGAKSSYNEQFF
NA	NA	TRBJ2-3	TRBV15	TGTGCCACCAGCTCACCGGGGGCGCGGGGGACAGATACGCAGTATTTT	CATSSPGARGTDTQYF
NA	NA	TRBJ1-4	TRBV20-1	TGCAGTGCTAGTGGAGTTGAAAAACTGTTTTTT	CSASGVEKLFF
NA	NA	TRBJ1-5	TRBV27	TGTGCCAGCAGTCAGGGTAGCAATCAGCCCCAGCATTTT	CASSQGSNQPQHF
TRBD1	NA	TRBJ2-7	TRBV27	TGTGCCAGCAGTTTGACAGGGACCTACGAGCAGTACTTC	CASSLTGTYEQYF
NA	NA	TRBJ1-4	TRBV7-6	TGTGCCAGCAGCTTACGTCAGACAACTAATGAAAAACTGTTTTTT	CASSLRQTTNEKLFF
TRBD2	NA	TRBJ2-7	TRBV10-3	TGTGCCGCGGGGGAAGACGAGGGCTACGAGCAGTACTTC	CAAGEDEGYEQYF
TRBD1	NA	TRBJ2-7	TRBV6-5	TGTGCCAGCAGTTTATCACAGGGGGCCGAGCAGTACTTC	CASSLSQGAEQYF
NA	NA	TRBJ2-7	TRBV27	TGTGCCAGCAGTTTCGGGACACACTACGAGCAGTACTTC	CASSFGTHYEQYF
TRBD1	once	TRBJ1-5	TRBV13	TGTGCCAGCAGCTTAGGGACAGGGACCCAGCCCCAGCATTTT	CASSLGTGTQPQHF
NA	NA	TRBJ1-1	TRBV5-1	TGCGCCAGCAGCTTGGGTGAGAGGTGGGAAGCTTTCTTT	CASSLGERWEAFF
NA	NA	TRBJ2-5	TRBV13	TGTGCCAGCAGCTTAGGCCTTCAAGAGACCCAGTACTTC	CASSLGLQETQYF
TRBD2	NA	TRBJ2-1	TRBV10-3	TGTGCCATCAGTGACCCAAGCGGGGGGGCAATGGAGCAGTTCTTC	CAISDPSGGAMEQFF
TRBD2	few	TRBJ2-5	TRBV2	TGTGCCAGCAGTGAAGGGTTAGGAGCGGGGGGGTCGCAAGAGACCCAGTACTTC	CASSEGLGAGGSQETQYF
NA	NA	TRBJ2-1	TRBV5-1	TGCGCCAGCACCTATTGGACAGATAATAACTACAATGAGCAGTTCTTC	CASTYWTDNNYNEQFF
NA	few	TRBJ2-1	TRBV13	TGTGCCAGCGGGGGGGCCTCCTACAATGAGCAGTTCTTC	CASGGASYNEQFF